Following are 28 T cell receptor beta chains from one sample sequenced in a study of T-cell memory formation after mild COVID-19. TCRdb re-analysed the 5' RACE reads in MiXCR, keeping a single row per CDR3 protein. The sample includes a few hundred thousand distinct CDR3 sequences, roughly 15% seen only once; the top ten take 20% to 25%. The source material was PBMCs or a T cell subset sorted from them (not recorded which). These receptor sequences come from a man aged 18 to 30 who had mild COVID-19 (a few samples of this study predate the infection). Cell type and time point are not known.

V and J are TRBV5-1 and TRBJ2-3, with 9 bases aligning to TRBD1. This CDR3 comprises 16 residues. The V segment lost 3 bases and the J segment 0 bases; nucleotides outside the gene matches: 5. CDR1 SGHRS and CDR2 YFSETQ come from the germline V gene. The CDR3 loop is CASSSGQGPSTDTQYF. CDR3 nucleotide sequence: TGCGCCAGCAGCTCGGGACAGGGCCCTAGCACAGATACGCAGTATTTT.

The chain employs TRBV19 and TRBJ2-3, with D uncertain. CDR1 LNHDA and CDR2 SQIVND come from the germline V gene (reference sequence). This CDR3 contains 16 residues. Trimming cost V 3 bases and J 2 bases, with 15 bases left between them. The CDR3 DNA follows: TGTGCCAGTAGTATTTCCCCCCCGAAGTCCACAGATACGCAGTATTTT. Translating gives CASSISPPKSTDTQYF.

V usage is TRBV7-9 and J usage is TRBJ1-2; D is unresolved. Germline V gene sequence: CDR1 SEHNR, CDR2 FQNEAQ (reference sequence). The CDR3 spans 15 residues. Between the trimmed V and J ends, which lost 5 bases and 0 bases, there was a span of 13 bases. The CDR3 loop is CASSPTTGANYGYTF. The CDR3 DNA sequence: TGTGCCAGCAGCCCAACCACCGGAGCTAACTATGGCTACACCTTC.

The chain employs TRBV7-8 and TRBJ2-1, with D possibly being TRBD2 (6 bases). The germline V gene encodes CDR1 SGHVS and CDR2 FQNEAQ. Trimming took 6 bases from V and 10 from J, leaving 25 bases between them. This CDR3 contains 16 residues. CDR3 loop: CASRSAARDSKWEQFF. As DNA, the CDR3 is TGTGCCAGCAGATCCGCCGCCCGGGACTCCAAATGGGAGCAGTTCTTC.

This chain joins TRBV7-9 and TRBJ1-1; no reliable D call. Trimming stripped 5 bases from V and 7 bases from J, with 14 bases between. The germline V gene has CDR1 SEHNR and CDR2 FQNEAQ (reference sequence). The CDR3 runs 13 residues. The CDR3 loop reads CASSLVGLDEAFF. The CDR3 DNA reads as TGTGCCAGCAGCCTAGTAGGGTTGGATGAAGCTTTCTTT.

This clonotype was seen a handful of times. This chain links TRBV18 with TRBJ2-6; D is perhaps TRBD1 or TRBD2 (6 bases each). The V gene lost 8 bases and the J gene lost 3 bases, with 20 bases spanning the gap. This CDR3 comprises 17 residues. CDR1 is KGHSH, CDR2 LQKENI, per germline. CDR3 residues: CASAPVWGAVGANVLTF. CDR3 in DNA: TGTGCCAGCGCCCCGGTGTGGGGGGCGGTTGGGGCCAACGTCCTGACTTTC.

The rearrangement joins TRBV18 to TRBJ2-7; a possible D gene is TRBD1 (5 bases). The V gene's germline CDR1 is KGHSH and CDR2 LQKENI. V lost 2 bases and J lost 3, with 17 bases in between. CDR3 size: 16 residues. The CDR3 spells CASSPFSTELFYEQYF. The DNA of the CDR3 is TGTGCCAGCTCACCATTTTCGACAGAACTTTTCTACGAGCAGTACTTC.

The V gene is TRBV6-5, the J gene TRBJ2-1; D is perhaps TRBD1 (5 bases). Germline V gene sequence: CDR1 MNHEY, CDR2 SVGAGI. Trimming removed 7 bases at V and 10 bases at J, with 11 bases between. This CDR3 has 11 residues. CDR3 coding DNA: TGTGCCAGCATGGTTTCAGGGGAGCAGTTCTTC. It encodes CASMVSGEQFF.

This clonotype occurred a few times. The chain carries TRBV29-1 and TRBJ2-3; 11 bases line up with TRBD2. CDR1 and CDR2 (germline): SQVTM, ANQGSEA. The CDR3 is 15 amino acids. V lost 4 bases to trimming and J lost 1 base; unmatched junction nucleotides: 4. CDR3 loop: CSVVTSGGRTDTQYF. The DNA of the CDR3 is TGCAGCGTTGTTACTAGCGGGGGACGCACAGATACGCAGTATTTT.

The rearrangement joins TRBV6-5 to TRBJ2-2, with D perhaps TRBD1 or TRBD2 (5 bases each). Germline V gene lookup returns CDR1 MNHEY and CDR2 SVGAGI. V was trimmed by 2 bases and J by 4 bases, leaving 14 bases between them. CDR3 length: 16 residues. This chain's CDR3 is CASSYDGGRVTGELFF. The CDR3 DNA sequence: TGTGCCAGCAGTTACGATGGGGGAAGGGTCACCGGGGAGCTGTTTTTT.

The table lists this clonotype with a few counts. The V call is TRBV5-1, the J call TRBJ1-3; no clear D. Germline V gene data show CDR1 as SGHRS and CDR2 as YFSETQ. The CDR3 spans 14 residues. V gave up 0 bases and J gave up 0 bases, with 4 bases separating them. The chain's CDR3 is CASSLDYSGNTIYF. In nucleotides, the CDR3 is TGCGCCAGCAGCTTGGACTACTCTGGAAACACCATATATTTT. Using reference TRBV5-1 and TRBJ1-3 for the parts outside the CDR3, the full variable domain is KAGVTQTPRYLIKTRGQQVTLSCSPISGHRSVSWYQQTPGQGLQFLFEYFSETQRNKGNFPGRFSGRQFSNSRSEMNVSTLELGDSALYLCASSLDYSGNTIYFGEGSWLTVV.

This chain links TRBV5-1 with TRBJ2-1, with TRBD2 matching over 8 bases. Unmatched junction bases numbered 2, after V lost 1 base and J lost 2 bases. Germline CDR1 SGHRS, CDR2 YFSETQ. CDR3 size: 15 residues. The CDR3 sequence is CASSLKRGTYNEQFF. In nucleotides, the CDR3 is TGCGCCAGCAGCTTGAAGCGGGGGACCTACAATGAGCAGTTCTTC. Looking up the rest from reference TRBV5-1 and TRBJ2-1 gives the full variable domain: KAGVTQTPRYLIKTRGQQVTLSCSPISGHRSVSWYQQTPGQGLQFLFEYFSETQRNKGNFPGRFSGRQFSNSRSEMNVSTLELGDSALYLCASSLKRGTYNEQFFGPGTRLTVL.

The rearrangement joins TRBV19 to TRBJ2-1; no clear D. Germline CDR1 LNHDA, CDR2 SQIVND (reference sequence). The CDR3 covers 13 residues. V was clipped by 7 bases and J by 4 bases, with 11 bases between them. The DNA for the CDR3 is TGTGCCAGTAAGTCGTCGCCTTACAATGAGCAGTTCTTC. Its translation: CASKSSPYNEQFF.

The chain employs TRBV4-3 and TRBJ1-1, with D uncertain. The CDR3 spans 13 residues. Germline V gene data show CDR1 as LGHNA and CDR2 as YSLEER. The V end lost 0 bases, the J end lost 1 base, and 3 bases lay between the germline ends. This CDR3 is CASSQEENTEAFF. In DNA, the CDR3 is TGCGCCAGCAGCCAAGAGGAGAACACTGAAGCTTTCTTT.

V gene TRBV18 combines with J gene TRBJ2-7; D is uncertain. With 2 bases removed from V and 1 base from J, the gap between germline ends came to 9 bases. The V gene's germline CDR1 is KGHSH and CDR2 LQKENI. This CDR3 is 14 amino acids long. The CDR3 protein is CASSPAEPSYEQYF. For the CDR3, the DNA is TGTGCCAGCTCACCAGCAGAACCTTCCTACGAGCAGTACTTC.

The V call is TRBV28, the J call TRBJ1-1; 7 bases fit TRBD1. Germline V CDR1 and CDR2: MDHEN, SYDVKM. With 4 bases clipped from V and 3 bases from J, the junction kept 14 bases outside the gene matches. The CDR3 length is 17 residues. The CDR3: CASSSLYRGRLDTEAFF. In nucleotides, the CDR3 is TGTGCCAGCAGTTCCCTATACAGGGGAAGATTGGACACTGAAGCTTTCTTT.

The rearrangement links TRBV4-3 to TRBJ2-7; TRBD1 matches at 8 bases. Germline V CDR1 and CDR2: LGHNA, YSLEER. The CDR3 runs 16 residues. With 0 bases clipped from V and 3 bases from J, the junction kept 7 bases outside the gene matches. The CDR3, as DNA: TGCGCCAGCAGCCAAGAAATGACAGGGGACTTCTACGAGCAGTACTTC. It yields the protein CASSQEMTGDFYEQYF.

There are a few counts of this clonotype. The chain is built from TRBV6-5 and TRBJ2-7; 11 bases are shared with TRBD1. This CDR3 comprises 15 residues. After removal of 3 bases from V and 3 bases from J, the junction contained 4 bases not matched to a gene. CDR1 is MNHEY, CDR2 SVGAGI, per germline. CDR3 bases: TGTGCCAGCAGTTATCCGGGACAGGGGGTCTACGAGCAGTACTTC. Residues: CASSYPGQGVYEQYF.

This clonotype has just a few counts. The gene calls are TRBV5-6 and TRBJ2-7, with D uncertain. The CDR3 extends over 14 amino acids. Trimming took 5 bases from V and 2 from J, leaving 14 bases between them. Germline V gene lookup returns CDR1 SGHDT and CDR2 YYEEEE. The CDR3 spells CASRLRTAPYEQYV. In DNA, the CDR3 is TGTGCCAGCAGGTTGAGAACAGCACCCTACGAGCAGTACGTC.

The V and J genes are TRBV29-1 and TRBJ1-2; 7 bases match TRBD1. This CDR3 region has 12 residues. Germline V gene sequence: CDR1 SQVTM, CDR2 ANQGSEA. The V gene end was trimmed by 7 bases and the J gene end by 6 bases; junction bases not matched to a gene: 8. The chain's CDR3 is CSGARQGDGYTF. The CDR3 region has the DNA TGCAGCGGAGCCCGACAGGGCGATGGCTACACCTTC.

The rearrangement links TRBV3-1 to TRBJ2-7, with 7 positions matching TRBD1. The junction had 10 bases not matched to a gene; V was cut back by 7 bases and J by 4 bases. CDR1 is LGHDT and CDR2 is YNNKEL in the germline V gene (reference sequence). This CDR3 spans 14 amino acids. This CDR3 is CASTGRDRLYEQYF. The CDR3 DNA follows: TGTGCCAGCACCGGTAGGGACAGATTATACGAGCAGTACTTC.

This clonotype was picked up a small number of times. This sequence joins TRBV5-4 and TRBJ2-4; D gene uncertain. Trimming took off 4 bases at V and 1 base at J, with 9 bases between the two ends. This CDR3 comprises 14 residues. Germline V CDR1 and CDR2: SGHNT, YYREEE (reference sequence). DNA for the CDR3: TGTGCCAGCAGCCAAACGGAGGCCAAAAACATTCAGTACTTC. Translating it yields CASSQTEAKNIQYF.

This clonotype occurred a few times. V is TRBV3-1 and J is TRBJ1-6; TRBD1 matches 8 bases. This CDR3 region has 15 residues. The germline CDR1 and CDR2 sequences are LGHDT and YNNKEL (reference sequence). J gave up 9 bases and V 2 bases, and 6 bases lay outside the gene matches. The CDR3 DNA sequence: TGTGCCAGCAGCCAACGGACAGGGTCTTTTTCACCCCTCCACTTT. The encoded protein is CASSQRTGSFSPLHF.

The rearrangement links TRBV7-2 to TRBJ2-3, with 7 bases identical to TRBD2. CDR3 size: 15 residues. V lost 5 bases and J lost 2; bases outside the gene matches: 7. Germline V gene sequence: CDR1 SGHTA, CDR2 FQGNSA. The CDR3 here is CASSRTRSYTDTQYF. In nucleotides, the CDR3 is TGTGCCAGCAGCCGGACTAGATCGTACACAGATACGCAGTATTTT.

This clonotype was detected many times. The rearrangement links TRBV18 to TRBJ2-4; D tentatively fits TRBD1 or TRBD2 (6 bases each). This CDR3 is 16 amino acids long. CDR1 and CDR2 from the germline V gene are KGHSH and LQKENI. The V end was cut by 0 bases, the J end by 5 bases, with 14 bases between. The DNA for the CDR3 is TGTGCCAGCTCACCACCTCAGGGGAGGAAAGAAAACATTCAGTACTTC. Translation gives CASSPPQGRKENIQYF.

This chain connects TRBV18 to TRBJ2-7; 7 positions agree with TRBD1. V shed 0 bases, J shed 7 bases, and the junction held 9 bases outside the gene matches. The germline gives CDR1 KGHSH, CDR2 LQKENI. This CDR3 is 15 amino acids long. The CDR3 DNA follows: TGTGCCAGCTCACCACCGATGTCAGGGGGAGCGGAGCAGTACTTC. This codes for CASSPPMSGGAEQYF.

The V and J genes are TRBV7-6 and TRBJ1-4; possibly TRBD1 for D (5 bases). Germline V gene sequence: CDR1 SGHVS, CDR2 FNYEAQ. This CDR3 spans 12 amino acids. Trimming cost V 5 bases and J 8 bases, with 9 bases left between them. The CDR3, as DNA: TGTGCCAGCAGCCCAGGGAGGGAAAAACTGTTTTTT. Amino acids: CASSPGREKLFF.

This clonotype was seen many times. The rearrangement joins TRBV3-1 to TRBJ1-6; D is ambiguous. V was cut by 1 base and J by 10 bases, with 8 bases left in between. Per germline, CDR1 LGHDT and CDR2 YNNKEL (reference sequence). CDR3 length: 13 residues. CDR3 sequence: CASSQAIVSPLHF. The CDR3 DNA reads TGTGCCAGCAGCCAAGCCATCGTCTCACCCCTCCACTTT. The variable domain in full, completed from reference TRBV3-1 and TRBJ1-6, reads DTAVSQTPKYLVTQMGNDKSIKCEQNLGHDTMYWYKQDSKKFLKIMFSYNNKELIINETVPNRFSPKSPDKAHLNLHINSLELGDSAVYFCASSQAIVSPLHFGNGTRLTVT.